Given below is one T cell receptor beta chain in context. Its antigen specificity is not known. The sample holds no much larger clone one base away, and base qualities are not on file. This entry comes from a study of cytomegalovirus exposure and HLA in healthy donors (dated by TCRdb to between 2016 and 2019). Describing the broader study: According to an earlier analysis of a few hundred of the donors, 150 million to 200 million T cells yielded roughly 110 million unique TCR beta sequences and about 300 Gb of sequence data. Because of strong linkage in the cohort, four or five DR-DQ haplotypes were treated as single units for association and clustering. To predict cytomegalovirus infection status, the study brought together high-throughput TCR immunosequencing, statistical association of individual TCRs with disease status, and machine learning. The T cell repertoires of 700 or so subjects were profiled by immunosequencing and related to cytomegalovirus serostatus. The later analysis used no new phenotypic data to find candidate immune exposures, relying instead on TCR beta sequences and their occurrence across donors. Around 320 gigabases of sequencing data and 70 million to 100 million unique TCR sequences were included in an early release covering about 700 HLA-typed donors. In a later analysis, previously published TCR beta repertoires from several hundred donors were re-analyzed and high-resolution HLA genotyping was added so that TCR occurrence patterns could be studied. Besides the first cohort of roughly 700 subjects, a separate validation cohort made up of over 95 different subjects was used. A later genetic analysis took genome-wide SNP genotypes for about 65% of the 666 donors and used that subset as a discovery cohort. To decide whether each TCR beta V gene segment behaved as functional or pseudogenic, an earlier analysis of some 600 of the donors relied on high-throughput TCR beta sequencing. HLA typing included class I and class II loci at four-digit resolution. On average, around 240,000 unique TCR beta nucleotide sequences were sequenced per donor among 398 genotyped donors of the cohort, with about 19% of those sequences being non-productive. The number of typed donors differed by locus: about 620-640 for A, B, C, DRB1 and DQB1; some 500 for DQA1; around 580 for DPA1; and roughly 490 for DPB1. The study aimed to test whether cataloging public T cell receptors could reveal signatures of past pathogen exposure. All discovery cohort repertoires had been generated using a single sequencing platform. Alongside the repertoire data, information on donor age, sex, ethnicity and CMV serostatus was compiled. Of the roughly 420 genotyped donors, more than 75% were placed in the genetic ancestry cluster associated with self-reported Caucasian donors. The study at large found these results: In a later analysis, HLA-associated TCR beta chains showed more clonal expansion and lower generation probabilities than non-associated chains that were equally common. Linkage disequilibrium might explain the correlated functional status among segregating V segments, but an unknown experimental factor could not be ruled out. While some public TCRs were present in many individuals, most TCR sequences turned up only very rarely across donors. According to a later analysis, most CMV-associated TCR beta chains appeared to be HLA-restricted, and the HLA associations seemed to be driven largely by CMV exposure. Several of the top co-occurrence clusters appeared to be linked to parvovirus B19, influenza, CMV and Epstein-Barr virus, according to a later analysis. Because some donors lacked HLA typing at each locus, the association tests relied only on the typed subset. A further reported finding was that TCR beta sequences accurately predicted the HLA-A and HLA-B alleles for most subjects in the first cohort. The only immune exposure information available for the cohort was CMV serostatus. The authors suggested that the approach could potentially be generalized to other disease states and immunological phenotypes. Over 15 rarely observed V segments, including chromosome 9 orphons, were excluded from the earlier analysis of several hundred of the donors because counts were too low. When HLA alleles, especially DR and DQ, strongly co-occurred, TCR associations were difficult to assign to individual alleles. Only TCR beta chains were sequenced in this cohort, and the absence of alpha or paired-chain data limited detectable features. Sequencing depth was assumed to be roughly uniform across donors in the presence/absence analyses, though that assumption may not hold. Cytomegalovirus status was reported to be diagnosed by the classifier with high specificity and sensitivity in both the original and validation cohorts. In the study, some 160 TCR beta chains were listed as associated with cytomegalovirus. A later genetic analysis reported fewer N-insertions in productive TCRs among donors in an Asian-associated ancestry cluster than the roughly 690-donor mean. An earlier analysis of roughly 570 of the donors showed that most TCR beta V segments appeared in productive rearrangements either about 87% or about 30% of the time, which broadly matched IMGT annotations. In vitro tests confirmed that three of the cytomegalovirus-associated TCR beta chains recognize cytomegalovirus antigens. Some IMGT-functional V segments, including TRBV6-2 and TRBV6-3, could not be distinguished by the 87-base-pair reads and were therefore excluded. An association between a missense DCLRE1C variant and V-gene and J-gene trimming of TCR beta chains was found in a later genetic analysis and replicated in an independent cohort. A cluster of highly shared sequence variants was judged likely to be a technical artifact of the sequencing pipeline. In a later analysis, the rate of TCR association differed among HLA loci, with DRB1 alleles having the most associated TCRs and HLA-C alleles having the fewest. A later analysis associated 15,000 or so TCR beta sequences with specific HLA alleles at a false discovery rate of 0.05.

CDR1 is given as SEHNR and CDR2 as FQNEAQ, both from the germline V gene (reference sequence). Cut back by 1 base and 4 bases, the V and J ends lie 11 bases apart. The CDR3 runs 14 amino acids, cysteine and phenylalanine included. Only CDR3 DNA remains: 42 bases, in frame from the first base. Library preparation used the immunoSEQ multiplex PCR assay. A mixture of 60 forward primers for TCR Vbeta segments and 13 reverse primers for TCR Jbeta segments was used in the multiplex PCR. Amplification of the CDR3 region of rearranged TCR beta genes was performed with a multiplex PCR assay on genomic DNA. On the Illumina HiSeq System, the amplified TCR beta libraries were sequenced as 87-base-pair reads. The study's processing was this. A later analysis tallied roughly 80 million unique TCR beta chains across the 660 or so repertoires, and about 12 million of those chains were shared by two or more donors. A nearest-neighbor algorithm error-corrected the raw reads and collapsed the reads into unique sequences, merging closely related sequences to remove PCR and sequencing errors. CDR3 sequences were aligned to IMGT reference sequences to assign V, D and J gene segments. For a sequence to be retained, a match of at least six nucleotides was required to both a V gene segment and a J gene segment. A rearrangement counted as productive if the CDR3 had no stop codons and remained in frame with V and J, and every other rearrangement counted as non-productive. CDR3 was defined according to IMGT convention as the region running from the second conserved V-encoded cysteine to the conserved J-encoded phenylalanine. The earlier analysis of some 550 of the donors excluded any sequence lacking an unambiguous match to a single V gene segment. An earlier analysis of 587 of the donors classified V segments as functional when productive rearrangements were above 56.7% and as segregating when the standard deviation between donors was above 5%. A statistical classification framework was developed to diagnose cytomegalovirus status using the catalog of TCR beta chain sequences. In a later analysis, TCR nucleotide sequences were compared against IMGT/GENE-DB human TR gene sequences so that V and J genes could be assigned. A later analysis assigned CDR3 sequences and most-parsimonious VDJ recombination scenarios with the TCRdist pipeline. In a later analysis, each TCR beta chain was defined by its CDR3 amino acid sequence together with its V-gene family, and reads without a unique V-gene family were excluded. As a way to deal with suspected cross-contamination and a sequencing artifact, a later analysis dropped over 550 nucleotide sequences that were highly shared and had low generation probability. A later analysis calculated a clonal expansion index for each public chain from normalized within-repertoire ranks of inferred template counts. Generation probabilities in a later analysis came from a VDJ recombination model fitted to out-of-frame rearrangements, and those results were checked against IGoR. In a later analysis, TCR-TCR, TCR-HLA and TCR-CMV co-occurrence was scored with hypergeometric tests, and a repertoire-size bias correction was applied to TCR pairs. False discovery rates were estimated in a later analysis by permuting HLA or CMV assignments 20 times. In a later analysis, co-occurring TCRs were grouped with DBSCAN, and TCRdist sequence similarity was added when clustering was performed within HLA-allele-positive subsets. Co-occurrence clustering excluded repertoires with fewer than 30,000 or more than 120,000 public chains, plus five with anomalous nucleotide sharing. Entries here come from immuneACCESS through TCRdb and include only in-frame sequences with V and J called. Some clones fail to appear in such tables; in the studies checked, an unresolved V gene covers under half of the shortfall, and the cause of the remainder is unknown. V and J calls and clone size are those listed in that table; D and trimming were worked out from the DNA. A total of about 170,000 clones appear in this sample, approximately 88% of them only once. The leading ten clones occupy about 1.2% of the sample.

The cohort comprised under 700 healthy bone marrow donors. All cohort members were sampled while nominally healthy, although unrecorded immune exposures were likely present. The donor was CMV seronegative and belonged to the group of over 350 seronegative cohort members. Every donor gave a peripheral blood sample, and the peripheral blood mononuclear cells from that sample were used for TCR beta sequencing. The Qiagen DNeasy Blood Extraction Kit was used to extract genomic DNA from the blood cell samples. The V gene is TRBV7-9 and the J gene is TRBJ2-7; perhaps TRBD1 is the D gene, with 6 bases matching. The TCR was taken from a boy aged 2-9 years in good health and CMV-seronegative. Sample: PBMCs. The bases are TGTGCCAGCAGCTTAGGACAGGTGGGATACGAGCAGTACTTC. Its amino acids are CASSLGQVGYEQYF.